Presented here are 30 T cell receptor beta chains from one specimen sequenced in a study of OX40 agonist ivuxolimab in advanced cancers. Produced via immunoSEQ multiplex PCR; TCRdb's table is partial and in-frame only. The sample lists around 95,000 clones, approximately 90% occurring once. The sample in question was CD4+ or CD8+ T cells sorted from blood, obtained in a trial of the OX40 agonist ivuxolimab. The receptors come from an adult with an advanced solid tumor such as melanoma, head and neck, liver or kidney cancer.

Written as DNA, the CDR3 is TGCGCCAGCAGCATAACTAGCGGGGGCTACGAGCAGTACTTC. Its translation: CASSITSGGYEQYF. The chain recombines TRBV5-1 with TRBJ2-7, with 11 bases identical to TRBD2. V lost 4 bases and J lost 3; bases outside the gene matches: 3. The germline gives CDR1 SGHRS, CDR2 YFSETQ. The CDR3 loop spans 14 amino acids.

The J gene is TRBJ1-5, the V gene TRBV2; 7 nucleotides align to TRBD1. V shed 5 bases and J 6 bases; nucleotides not matched to a gene: 10. The CDR3 consists of 15 residues. Germline loops: CDR1 SNHLY, CDR2 FYNNEI. CDR3 region: CASSPDRVGFQPQHF. Here the CDR3 DNA reads TGTGCCAGCAGTCCTGACAGGGTAGGTTTTCAGCCCCAGCATTTT.

In its sample, this clone was seen a few times. This chain uses TRBV2 with TRBJ1-5, with TRBD1 as a possible D gene (6 bases). Per germline, CDR1 SNHLY and CDR2 FYNNEI. V was clipped by 5 bases and J by 7 bases, with 15 bases between them. This CDR3 contains 14 residues. The CDR3 reads CASSFGGQGQPQHF. In DNA, the CDR3 is TGTGCCAGCAGTTTCGGGGGGCAGGGGCAGCCCCAGCATTTT.

The V gene is TRBV7-3, the J gene TRBJ2-1, with a weak D call TRBD1 (5 bases). From germline, CDR1 is SGHTA and CDR2 FQGTGA. Trimming removed 1 base at V and 6 bases at J, with 16 bases between. This CDR3 has 16 amino acids. The CDR3 nucleotides read TGTGCCAGCAGCTTAAGGGGCGAGACCGGGCCCAATGAGCAGTTCTTC. It yields the protein CASSLRGETGPNEQFF.

V is TRBV18 and J is TRBJ2-4; 9 bases agree with TRBD1. The CDR3 is 14 amino acids. CDR1 is KGHSH, CDR2 LQKENI, per germline. With V trimmed by 3 bases and J by 4 bases, 1 base remained unmatched. The CDR3 here is CASSPGQGKNIQYF. CDR3 sequence (DNA): TGTGCCAGCTCACCGGGACAGGGAAAAAACATTCAGTACTTC.

The V gene is TRBV5-1, the J gene TRBJ1-1; D call uncertain. The germline CDR1 and CDR2 sequences are SGHRS and YFSETQ. This CDR3 contains 13 residues. Trimming stripped 0 bases from V and 1 base from J, with 4 bases between. Written as DNA, the CDR3 is TGCGCCAGCAGCTTGGACCCGAACACTGAAGCTTTCTTT. Encoded protein: CASSLDPNTEAFF. The full variable domain, its missing parts supplied by reference TRBV5-1 and TRBJ1-1, is KAGVTQTPRYLIKTRGQQVTLSCSPISGHRSVSWYQQTPGQGLQFLFEYFSETQRNKGNFPGRFSGRQFSNSRSEMNVSTLELGDSALYLCASSLDPNTEAFFGQGTRLTVV.

V usage is TRBV15 and J usage is TRBJ1-4; maybe TRBD1 (5 bases). Trimming took 0 bases from V and 10 from J, leaving 15 bases between them. The CDR3 has 15 amino acids. CDR1 and CDR2 from the germline V gene are LNHNV and YYDKDF (reference sequence). The CDR3 DNA sequence: TGTGCCACCAGCAGAGATCACGGGGGGGTACGAAAACTGTTTTTT. This encodes CATSRDHGGVRKLFF.

The chain employs TRBV19 and TRBJ2-7, with a possible D match to TRBD1 (6 bases). The germline V gene encodes CDR1 LNHDA and CDR2 SQIVND (reference sequence). This CDR3 comprises 17 residues. Trimming removed 5 bases at V and 3 bases at J, with 23 bases between. CDR3 in DNA: TGTGCCAGTAGTGCTCACAGGGAAGGGGACCGAATCTACGAGCAGTACTTC. Its translation: CASSAHREGDRIYEQYF.

The rearrangement joins TRBV2 to TRBJ2-4; the D gene is possibly TRBD2 (6 bases). V was cut by 8 bases and J by 0 bases, with 17 bases left in between. Germline V lookup: CDR1 SNHLY, CDR2 FYNNEI. The CDR3 consists of 16 residues. In DNA, the CDR3 is TGTGCCAGCGCCTCGGGAGCCTATTTAGCCAAAAACATTCAGTACTTC. Amino acids: CASASGAYLAKNIQYF.

The rearrangement uses TRBV5-4 and TRBJ1-1; a weak D match, TRBD1 (6 bases). Trimming took off 4 bases at V and 5 bases at J, with 18 bases between the two ends. Germline CDR1 SGHNT, CDR2 YYREEE (reference sequence). There are 15 residues in the CDR3. The CDR3 loop reads CASSPLQGSVTEAFF. CDR3 DNA sequence: TGTGCCAGCAGCCCACTGCAGGGGAGTGTGACTGAAGCTTTCTTT.

The V call is TRBV27, the J call TRBJ1-2; 9 bases line up with TRBD1. This CDR3 has 14 amino acids. The ends lost 3 bases at V and 7 bases at J; junction bases unmatched: 6. The germline CDR1 and CDR2 sequences are MNHEY and SMNVEV (reference sequence). The DNA of the CDR3 is TGTGCCAGCAGTTTTCGGACAGGGGTTGCTGGCTACACCTTC. It yields the protein CASSFRTGVAGYTF.

The chain uses TRBV7-2 and TRBJ2-3, with 9 bases identical to TRBD1. The CDR3 is made up of 16 amino acids. With 5 bases clipped from V and 2 bases from J, the junction kept 8 bases outside the gene matches. The germline V gene encodes CDR1 SGHTA and CDR2 FQGNSA. Here the CDR3 DNA reads TGTGCCAGCAGCAGTAGGGGGACAGGGACCACAGATACGCAGTATTTT. Amino acid sequence: CASSSRGTGTTDTQYF.

The chain has TRBV6-4 and TRBJ2-6, with 8 positions matching TRBD1. CDR3 size: 15 residues. Germline loops: CDR1 MRHNA, CDR2 SNTAGT. V gave up 6 bases and J gave up 3 bases; unmatched junction bases: 4. CDR3 loop: CASRPTGVGANVLTF. For the CDR3, the DNA is TGTGCCAGCAGGCCGACAGGGGTTGGGGCCAACGTCCTGACTTTC.

The chain couples TRBV7-2 to TRBJ2-1, with D hard to call. CDR1 and CDR2 from the germline V gene are SGHTA and FQGNSA. Trimming removed 1 base at V and 15 bases at J, with 13 bases between. This CDR3 comprises 12 residues. CDR3 sequence (DNA): TGTGCCAGCAGCTTAGACACCCGGAGCCCGTTCTTC. This codes for CASSLDTRSPFF.

The V gene is TRBV10-3, the J gene TRBJ2-1; D uncertain. There are 14 residues in the CDR3. V lost 0 bases, J lost 4 bases, and 7 bases lay in between. Germline V gene data show CDR1 as ENHRY and CDR2 as SYGVKD. Here the CDR3 DNA reads TGTGCCATCAGTGAGTCGGATAGATACAATGAGCAGTTCTTC. The encoded protein is CAISESDRYNEQFF.

This chain joins TRBV5-6 and TRBJ2-7; D gene unclear. The CDR3 contains 14 residues. V lost 0 bases and J lost 3, with 10 bases in between. CDR1 and CDR2 (germline): SGHDT, YYEEEE. The CDR3 sequence: CASSLAGPNYEQYF. The CDR3 DNA is TGTGCCAGCAGCTTGGCCGGGCCCAACTACGAGCAGTACTTC. Filled out from reference TRBV5-6 and TRBJ2-7, the complete variable domain reads DAGVTQSPTHLIKTRGQQVTLRCSPKSGHDTVSWYQQALGQGPQFIFQYYEEEERQRGNFPDRFSGHQFPNYSSELNVNALLLGDSALYLCASSLAGPNYEQYFGPGTRLTVT.

The V and J genes are TRBV5-1 and TRBJ2-6; D gene ambiguous. Germline assignment: CDR1 SGHRS and CDR2 YFSETQ. The length of the CDR3 is 17 residues. The V and J ends lost 4 bases and 2 bases respectively, with 16 bases between them. As DNA, the CDR3 is TGCGCCAGCAGCCCGGACGCGAACGAGGCTGGGGCCAACGTCCTGACTTTC. Translation gives CASSPDANEAGANVLTF.

The chain uses TRBV4-3 and TRBJ1-5, with no clear D. The germline CDR1 and CDR2 sequences are LGHNA and YSLEER. There are 16 residues in the CDR3. V dropped 0 bases and J dropped 1 base, with 10 bases sitting between them. CDR3 nucleotides: TGCGCCAGCAGCCAAGATAAGGTGGGAAGCAATCAGCCCCAGCATTTT. Its translation: CASSQDKVGSNQPQHF.

The rearrangement joins TRBV7-2 to TRBJ2-7; maybe TRBD1 (6 bases). Germline V gene sequence: CDR1 SGHTA, CDR2 FQGNSA. The CDR3 loop spans 12 amino acids. Trimming pared 5 bases from V and 6 bases from J, leaving 11 bases between. The chain's CDR3 is CASSTTGPEQYF. In DNA form, the CDR3 reads TGTGCCAGCAGCACAACAGGGCCCGAGCAGTACTTC.

The chain has TRBV14 and TRBJ1-1, with no clear D. Looked up from germline, CDR1 is SGHDN and CDR2 is FVKESK. CDR3 length: 14 amino acids. V shed 6 bases and J shed 1 base, with 12 bases lying between them. The CDR3 spells CASSPLSRNTEAFF. CDR3 sequence (DNA): TGTGCCAGCAGTCCCCTTTCCCGGAACACTGAAGCTTTCTTT.

This sequence joins TRBV6-5 and TRBJ2-7; 8 bases line up with TRBD1. This CDR3 comprises 15 residues. CDR1 and CDR2 from the germline V gene are MNHEY and SVGAGI. With 10 bases clipped from V and 3 bases from J, the junction kept 14 bases outside the gene matches. The CDR3 sequence is CATRRDAQGDYEQYF. Written as DNA, the CDR3 is TGTGCCACCAGACGCGACGCACAGGGGGACTACGAGCAGTACTTC.

The CDR3 DNA reads as TGTGCCAGCAGTTTTTTATCCGGCGGGAGGATCAAAAACATTCAGTACTTC. It yields the protein CASSFLSGGRIKNIQYF. The chain employs TRBV28 and TRBJ2-4; TRBD2 matches at 8 bases. The junction had 10 bases not matched to a gene; V was cut back by 3 bases and J by 3 bases. The germline V gene encodes CDR1 MDHEN and CDR2 SYDVKM. The CDR3 runs to 17 residues.

This chain links TRBV13 with TRBJ2-7; TRBD1 is a possible D gene (6 bases). The V end lost 3 bases, the J end lost 2 bases, and 8 bases lay between the germline ends. Germline V gene data show CDR1 as PRHDT and CDR2 as FYEKMQ (reference sequence). The CDR3 is made up of 13 amino acids. This CDR3 is CASSLQGPYEQYF. The CDR3 DNA reads as TGTGCCAGCAGCTTGCAGGGGCCCTACGAGCAGTACTTC.

The chain carries TRBV18 and TRBJ2-5, with TRBD2 as a possible D gene (6 bases). V was shortened by 2 bases and J by 3 bases, with 13 bases between the two germline ends. The CDR3 is 15 residues long. Germline values: CDR1 KGHSH, CDR2 LQKENI. Here the CDR3 DNA reads TGTGCCAGCTCACCAGAGCGACTAGGGAAAGAGACCCAGTACTTC. Translating gives CASSPERLGKETQYF.

In this sample, this clone turned up a few times. The V and J genes are TRBV6-5 and TRBJ1-2; no firm D call. Germline loops: CDR1 MNHEY, CDR2 SVGAGI. The CDR3 length is 12 residues. With 6 bases removed from V and 8 bases from J, the gap between germline ends came to 13 bases. Written as DNA, the CDR3 is TGTGCCAGCAGCCCTCGAGGGCGAGGCTACACCTTC. Its protein is CASSPRGRGYTF.

The chain couples TRBV19 to TRBJ2-7; the D is unclear. Germline lookup yields CDR1 LNHDA and CDR2 SQIVND (reference sequence). This CDR3 has 14 residues. Trimming pared 3 bases from V and 0 bases from J, leaving 9 bases between. The CDR3 region is CASSISLSSYEQYF. The CDR3 nucleotides are TGTGCCAGTAGTATCTCTTTGAGCTCCTACGAGCAGTACTTC.

The chain is built from TRBV27 and TRBJ2-5; 7 bases fit TRBD2. CDR1 and CDR2 from the germline V gene are MNHEY and SMNVEV (reference sequence). The CDR3 totals 13 residues. The V gene end was trimmed by 3 bases and the J gene end by 5 bases; junction bases not matched to a gene: 3. This chain's CDR3 is CASSLRGGETQYF. CDR3 in DNA: TGTGCCAGCAGTTTGAGGGGAGGGGAGACCCAGTACTTC.

The V and J genes are TRBV6-6 and TRBJ2-1; no definite D call. The CDR3 length is 13 residues. V lost 6 bases, J lost 9 bases, and 15 bases lay in between. Germline V gives CDR1 MNHNY, CDR2 SVGAGI (reference sequence). CDR3 protein: CASRYLPLGEQFF. The CDR3 nucleotides read TGTGCCAGCAGGTACCTCCCTTTAGGTGAGCAGTTCTTC.

This chain links TRBV9 with TRBJ1-1, with 10 bases identical to TRBD1. J gave up 0 bases and V 0 bases, and 5 bases lay outside the gene matches. The CDR3 spans 17 residues. Germline loops: CDR1 SGDLS, CDR2 YYNGEE. CDR3 bases: TGTGCCAGCAGCGTAGGGCTGGGGACAGGGGTGAACACTGAAGCTTTCTTT. This translates into CASSVGLGTGVNTEAFF. The entire variable domain, with the rest obtained from reference TRBV9 and TRBJ1-1, is as follows: DSGVTQTPKHLITATGQRVTLRCSPRSGDLSVYWYQQSLDQGLQFLIQYYNGEERAKGNILERFSAQQFPDLHSELNLSSLELGDSALYFCASSVGLGTGVNTEAFFGQGTRLTVV.

The CDR3 region is CASSLFGTSAQNEQFF. The CDR3 nucleotides are TGTGCCAGCAGTTTATTTGGGACTAGCGCGCAAAATGAGCAGTTCTTC. V usage is TRBV28 and J usage is TRBJ2-1; 10 bases agree with TRBD2. The CDR3 spans 16 residues. J lost 7 bases, V lost 1 base, and 7 bases had no gene match. Germline values: CDR1 MDHEN, CDR2 SYDVKM.